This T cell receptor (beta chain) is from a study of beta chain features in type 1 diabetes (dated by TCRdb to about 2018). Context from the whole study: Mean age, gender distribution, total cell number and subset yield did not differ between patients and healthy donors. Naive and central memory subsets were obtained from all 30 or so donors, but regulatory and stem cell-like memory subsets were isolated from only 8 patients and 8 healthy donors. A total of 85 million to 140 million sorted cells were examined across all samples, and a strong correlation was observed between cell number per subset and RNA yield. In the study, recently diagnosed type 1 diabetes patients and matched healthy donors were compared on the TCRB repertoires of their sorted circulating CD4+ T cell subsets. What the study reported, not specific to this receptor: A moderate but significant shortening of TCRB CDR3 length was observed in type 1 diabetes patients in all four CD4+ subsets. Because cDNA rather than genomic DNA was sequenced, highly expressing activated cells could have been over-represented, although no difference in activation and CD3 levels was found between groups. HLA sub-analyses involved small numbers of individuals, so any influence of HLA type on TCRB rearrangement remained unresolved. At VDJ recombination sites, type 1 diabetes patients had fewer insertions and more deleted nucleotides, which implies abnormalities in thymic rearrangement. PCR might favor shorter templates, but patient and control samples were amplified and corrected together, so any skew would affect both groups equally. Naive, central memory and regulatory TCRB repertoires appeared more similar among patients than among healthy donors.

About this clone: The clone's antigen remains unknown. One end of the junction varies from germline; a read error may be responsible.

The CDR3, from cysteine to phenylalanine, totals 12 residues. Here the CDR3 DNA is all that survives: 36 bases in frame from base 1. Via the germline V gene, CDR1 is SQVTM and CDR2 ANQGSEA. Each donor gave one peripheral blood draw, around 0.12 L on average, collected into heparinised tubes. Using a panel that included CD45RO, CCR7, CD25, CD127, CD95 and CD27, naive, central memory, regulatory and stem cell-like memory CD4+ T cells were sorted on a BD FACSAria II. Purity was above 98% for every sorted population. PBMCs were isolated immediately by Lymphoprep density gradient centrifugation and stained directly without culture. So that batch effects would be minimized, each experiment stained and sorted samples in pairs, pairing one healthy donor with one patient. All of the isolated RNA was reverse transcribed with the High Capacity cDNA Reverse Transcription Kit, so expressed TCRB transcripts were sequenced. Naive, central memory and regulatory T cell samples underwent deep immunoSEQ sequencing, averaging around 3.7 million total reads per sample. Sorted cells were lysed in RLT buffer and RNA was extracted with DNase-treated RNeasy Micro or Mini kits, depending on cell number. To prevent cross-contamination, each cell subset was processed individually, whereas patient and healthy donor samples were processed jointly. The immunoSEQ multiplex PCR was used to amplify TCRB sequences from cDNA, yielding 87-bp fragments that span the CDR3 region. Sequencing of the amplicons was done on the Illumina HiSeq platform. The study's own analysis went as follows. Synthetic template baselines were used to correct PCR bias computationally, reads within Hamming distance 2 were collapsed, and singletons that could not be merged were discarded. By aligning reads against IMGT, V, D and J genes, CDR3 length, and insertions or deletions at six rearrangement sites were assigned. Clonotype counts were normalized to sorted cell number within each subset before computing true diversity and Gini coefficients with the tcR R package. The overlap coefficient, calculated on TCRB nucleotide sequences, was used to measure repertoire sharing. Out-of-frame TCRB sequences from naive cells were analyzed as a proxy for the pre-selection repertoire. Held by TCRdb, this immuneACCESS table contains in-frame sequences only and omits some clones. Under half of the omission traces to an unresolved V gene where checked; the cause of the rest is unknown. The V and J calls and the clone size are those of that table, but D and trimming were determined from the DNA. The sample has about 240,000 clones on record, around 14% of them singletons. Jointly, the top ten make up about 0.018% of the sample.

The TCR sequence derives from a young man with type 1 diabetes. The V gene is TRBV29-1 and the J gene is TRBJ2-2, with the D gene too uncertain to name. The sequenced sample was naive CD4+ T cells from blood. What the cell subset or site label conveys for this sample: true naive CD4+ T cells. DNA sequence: TGCAGCACCACCCAAGCCACCGAGGAGCTGTTTTTT. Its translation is CSTTQATEELFF.